The rows below give T cell receptor beta chains drawn from one sample of a study of blood T cell repertoires in COVID-19. Produced via immunoSEQ multiplex PCR; TCRdb's table is partial and in-frame only. The sample has roughly 200,000 clones; more than 85% are singletons. The sample consisted of peripheral blood. All receptors derive from a woman aged 30 to 39 with active or convalescent COVID-19. Each CDR3 is given with its conserved first and last residue. A D gene is named only where the DNA matches it firmly. Some rows mark clone size as missing; the rest say once, few, many or name a class of expanded clone.

d_call j_call v_call clone_size cdr3_aa cdr3_nt
TRBD1 TRBJ2-2 TRBV24-1 - CATATGGQGELFF TGTGCCACCGCTACAGGGGGTCAGGGGGAGCTGTTTTTT
TRBD2 TRBJ2-1 TRBV4-1 once CASSQGGRGPPYNEQFF TGCGCCAGCAGCCAAGGGGGGAGGGGTCCCCCCTACAATGAGCAGTTCTTC
TRBD1 TRBJ1-1 TRBV19 - CASSWAGGRRNTEAFF TGTGCCAGTAGTTGGGCAGGGGGAAGGAGGAACACTGAAGCTTTCTTT
TRBD1 TRBJ1-2 TRBV18 once CASSPEGQGGNYGYTF TGTGCCAGCTCACCAGAGGGACAGGGCGGTAACTATGGCTACACCTTC
- TRBJ1-3 TRBV9 - CASSVGWGTGNTIYF TGTGCCAGCAGCGTAGGGTGGGGCACGGGAAACACCATATATTTT
TRBD2 TRBJ2-5 TRBV2 once CASSARTSGGQETQYF TGTGCCAGCAGTGCCAGGACTAGCGGGGGGCAGGAGACCCAGTACTTC
- TRBJ2-7 TRBV10-1 many CASSQGLAPAYEQYF TGCGCCAGCAGCCAGGGCCTAGCGCCAGCCTACGAGCAGTACTTC
- TRBJ1-3 TRBV11-3 - CASSLGRNTIYF TGTGCCAGCAGCTTAGGGCGAAACACCATATATTTT
- TRBJ2-2 TRBV20-1 - CSASLGGANTGELFF TGCAGTGCTAGTTTGGGCGGGGCCAACACCGGGGAGCTGTTTTTT
TRBD1 TRBJ1-2 TRBV29-1 - CSVVKGTGYGYTF TGCAGCGTTGTTAAGGGGACAGGGTATGGCTACACCTTC
- TRBJ1-3 TRBV11-2 - CASSLDQSRGNTIYF TGTGCCAGCAGCTTAGATCAAAGCCGAGGGAACACCATATATTTT
- TRBJ1-1 TRBV5-5 - CASSLNPEAFF TGTGCCAGCAGTCTAAACCCTGAAGCTTTCTTT
TRBD1 TRBJ1-2 TRBV27 few CASSFAGTAINYGYTF TGTGCCAGCAGTTTCGCCGGGACAGCTATTAACTATGGCTACACCTTC
- TRBJ1-3 TRBV28 - CASVGGSSGNTIYF TGTGCCAGCGTGGGGGGGAGCTCTGGAAACACCATATATTTT
- TRBJ1-2 TRBV30 - CAWSVRGYGYTF TGTGCCTGGAGTGTACGGGGGTATGGCTACACCTTC
TRBD1 TRBJ1-2 TRBV11-2 - CASSSTGQGANYGYTF TGTGCCAGCAGCTCCACTGGACAGGGCGCAAACTATGGCTACACCTTC
- TRBJ1-5 TRBV7-6 once CASSSMGGRSNQPQHF TGTGCCAGCAGCTCGATGGGGGGTCGTAGCAATCAGCCCCAGCATTTT
- TRBJ1-2 TRBV9 few CASSVSQGIGYTF TGTGCCAGCAGCGTATCCCAGGGCATTGGCTACACCTTC
TRBD1 TRBJ2-7 TRBV23-1 few CASSQFGTGDYEQYF TGCGCCAGCAGTCAATTCGGCACAGGGGATTACGAGCAGTACTTC
- TRBJ1-1 TRBV30 - CAWSPTGNTEAFF TGTGCCTGGAGCCCTACAGGTAACACTGAAGCTTTCTTT
- TRBJ2-2 TRBV7-9 - CASSLVRGTANTGELFF TGTGCCAGCAGCTTAGTTCGCGGGACAGCTAACACCGGGGAGCTGTTTTTT